This TCR beta chain was sequenced during a study of T-cell memory formation after mild COVID-19 (TCRdb year 2021). In the study overall: Most TCR sequence clusters were specific to one of the two donors. In a couple of donors, T-cell clones that expanded and contracted after mild COVID-19 were followed by sequencing TCRalpha and TCRbeta repertoires longitudinally. Two young, previously healthy adult volunteers, one female and one male, were included in the cohort.

What the study reported, not specific to this receptor: Contracting CD4+ clones appeared mostly in the CM and EM memory subsets, whereas CD8+ clones were enriched in EMRA. Some responding clones were detected in pre-infection memory, suggesting pre-existing cross-reactive memory T cells joined the SARS-CoV-2 response. Only a couple of mild cases were covered by the study, and larger cohorts that include severe cases with pre-infection samples were considered necessary. Clones that contracted from day 15 to 85 showed balanced CD4/CD8 phenotypes, whereas a second wave of clones that expanded from day 15 to 37 leaned towards CD4+. Whether the second-wave clones peaking on day 37 were SARS-CoV-2 specific was not confirmed.

Comments on this clonotype: Its antigen target is currently unknown. There are no base qualities to consult, and no much larger clone falls within one base.

Sequencing relied on an Illumina NovaSeq 6000. TCRalpha and TCRbeta cDNA libraries were built by 5'RACE with constant-segment primers, adding sample barcodes and unique molecular identifiers. RNA was extracted from every sample with Trizol reagent. Amplification of the libraries took two PCR steps, and the second step added a second sample barcode plus Illumina TruSeq adapters. The libraries were sequenced on an Illumina NovaSeq using 2 x 150 bp paired-end reads. From the authors' description of their analysis: With migec v1.2.7, reads were demultiplexed and then collapsed into UMI-guided consensus sequences. Using mixcr v2.1.11, UMI consensuses were aligned to TRA and TRB V and J templates and then assembled into clonotypes. A clonotype was counted as expanded or contracted only if both edgeR and NoisET called the change significant, with noise models trained on biological replicates. For edgeR calls, the cutoffs were a false discovery rate-adjusted p below 0.01 and a log2 fold-change threshold of 1. As an exploratory analysis of dynamics, max-normalized trajectories of the 1000 most abundant clonotypes were examined with PCA combined with hierarchical clustering. Separately sequenced CD4+ and CD8+ repertoires were used to assign the CD4 or CD8 phenotype of responding clones. The public reads were reanalyzed by TCRdb: fastp trimming at Q25, MiXCR alignment, in-frame beta chains only. Each CDR3 protein gets just one entry, which takes the most common genes and DNA from the rows behind it. The V and J calls were not made by the authors but by TCRdb's processing. The sample table shows 350,000 to 500,000 distinct CDR3 sequences, and roughly 20% are seen once. The ten largest clones add up to more than 8% of the sample.

Trimming takes 5 bases from V and 0 bases from J, and the germline ends sit 9 bases apart. The germline V gene yields SQVTM for CDR1 and ANQGSEA for CDR2. Counted from cysteine to phenylalanine, this CDR3 has 13 amino acids. The DNA shown is the 39-base CDR3, in frame from base 1. Ficoll-Paque density gradient centrifugation was the method used to isolate PBMCs. The receptor's source is an adult woman who had mild COVID-19 (a few samples of this study predate the infection). The sample titles of this study are shuffled in the database, so cell type and time point are left out; the donor was told from shared clones. The rearrangement joined TRBV29-1 to TRBJ2-3; no D segment can be confidently identified. The material sequenced was PBMCs or a T cell subset sorted from them (not recorded which). In nucleotides, the sequence is TGCAGCGTTCTTGACGGAAGCACAGATACGCAGTATTTT. Its coded protein is CSVLDGSTDTQYF.